These 28 T cell receptor beta chains came from one sample sequenced in a study of patients and donors after allogeneic stem cell transplantation (dated by TCRdb to the early 2020s). Receptor amplification or capture employed RT-PCR. Instrument on record: NextSeq 550. In-frame beta chains were kept once TCRdb had trimmed the public reads at Q25 with fastp and called clones with MiXCR. Under each unique CDR3 protein, matching rows form one entry showing the most common genes and DNA. The sample records tens of thousands of distinct CDR3 sequences, approximately 28% of which are singletons. 40% to 50% of the sample rests with the top ten. Source material: blood, either unsorted or a sorted T cell fraction (not recorded which). These receptors were obtained from a human donor who was either an allogeneic HSCT recipient or a stem cell or donor lymphocyte infusion donor (not recorded which). It is not recorded whose cells these are; they may come from a transplant donor.

This clonotype was found a few times. The V call is TRBV6-5, the J call TRBJ1-1; D ambiguous. V was shortened by 6 bases and J by 1 base, with 18 bases between the two germline ends. CDR1 is MNHEY, CDR2 SVGAGI, per germline. The CDR3 runs to 16 residues. The CDR3 loop reads CASRHSRREGNTEAFF. The CDR3 region has the DNA TGTGCCAGCAGACACAGCCGGCGAGAGGGGAACACTGAAGCTTTCTTT.

The sample holds a few counts of this clonotype. The rearrangement links TRBV5-1 to TRBJ2-3; TRBD2 agrees at 10 bases. V shed 1 base and J 4 bases; nucleotides not matched to a gene: 6. This CDR3 is 16 amino acids long. The germline V gene encodes CDR1 SGHRS and CDR2 YFSETQ. For the CDR3, the DNA is TGCGCCAGCAGCTTGTCTCCTAGCGGGGGTTCAGATACGCAGTATTTT. It translates to CASSLSPSGGSDTQYF.

The CDR3 protein is CAIKTGTANTEAFF. Here the CDR3 DNA reads TGTGCCATCAAGACGGGGACGGCGAACACTGAAGCTTTCTTT. The J gene is TRBJ1-1, the V gene TRBV10-3, with a tentative D call TRBD1 (5 bases). The length of the CDR3 is 14 residues. In germline, CDR1 is ENHRY, CDR2 SYGVKD. The V and J ends lost 7 bases and 1 base respectively, with 13 bases between them.

In this sample, this clonotype turned up a few times. The gene calls are TRBV20-1 and TRBJ1-5; D call uncertain. Germline CDR1 reads DFQATT; CDR2 reads SNEGSKA (reference sequence). The CDR3 has 15 residues. V was trimmed by 0 bases and J by 3 bases, leaving 12 bases between them. Here the CDR3 reads CSARDSLRINQPQHF. CDR3 bases: TGCAGTGCTAGAGATTCGCTCAGGATCAATCAGCCCCAGCATTTT.

The V gene is TRBV6-2 or TRBV6-3, the J gene TRBJ1-1; 7 nucleotides align to TRBD1. V gave up 3 bases and J gave up 7 bases; unmatched junction bases: 8. The CDR3 spans 14 residues. CDR1 and CDR2 from the germline V gene are MNHEY and SVGEGT. CDR3 in DNA: TGTGCCAGCAGTTATCTAGACAGGGCAGTTGAAGCTTTCTTT. Residues: CASSYLDRAVEAFF.

V usage is TRBV20-1 and J usage is TRBJ2-7; 7 nucleotides match TRBD1. Trimming removed 0 bases from V and 1 base from J; junction bases left unmatched: 6. The CDR3 is 15 amino acids. The germline CDR1 and CDR2 sequences are DFQATT and SNEGSKA (reference sequence). Written as DNA, the CDR3 is TGCAGTGCTAGAGATCTTCGGGACAGTTCCTACGAGCAGTACTTC. It translates to CSARDLRDSSYEQYF.

This clonotype turned up a few times. The chain recombines TRBV29-1 with TRBJ1-1, with 9 bases that match TRBD1. Germline CDR1 and CDR2: SQVTM and ANQGSEA. The trim removed 4 bases at V and 5 bases at J, leaving 5 bases unmatched. This CDR3 has 13 amino acids. DNA for the CDR3: TGCAGCGTTGGAACAGGGGGCAGTACTGAAGCTTTCTTT. It is translated as CSVGTGGSTEAFF.

This clonotype was picked up a small number of times. J is TRBJ1-1 and V is TRBV7-6; 9 bases agree with TRBD1. Germline trimming cut 1 base from V and 2 bases from J; bases unmatched to any gene: 8. Germline assignment: CDR1 SGHVS and CDR2 FNYEAQ. This CDR3 has 17 residues. The CDR3 here is CASSLGPHRGRNTEAFF. CDR3 DNA sequence: TGTGCCAGCAGCTTAGGGCCCCACAGGGGGCGTAACACTGAAGCTTTCTTT.

This clonotype was detected ten times or more. The V and J genes are TRBV12-3 or TRBV12-4 and TRBJ1-6; D not resolved. Trimming removed 6 bases from V and 4 bases from J, with 13 bases in between. The CDR3 is 15 residues long. DNA of the CDR3: TGTGCCAGCAGCCCCTGGGGAGGATATAATTCACCCCTCCACTTT. Protein: CASSPWGGYNSPLHF.

V gene TRBV20-1 combines with J gene TRBJ2-4, with 12 nucleotides matching TRBD2. CDR1 is DFQATT, CDR2 SNEGSKA, per germline (reference sequence). The CDR3 runs to 17 residues. Germline trimming cut 1 base from V and 6 bases from J; bases unmatched to any gene: 10. CDR3 in amino acids: CSARGSGLAGRSNIQYF. The DNA of the CDR3 is TGCAGTGCTAGAGGTTCCGGACTAGCGGGGCGTTCAAACATTCAGTACTTC.

V gene TRBV20-1 combines with J gene TRBJ1-6; no firm D call. Trimming shortened V by 6 bases and J by 3 bases, and 12 bases separated the two germline ends. The CDR3 has 14 residues. Germline values: CDR1 DFQATT, CDR2 SNEGSKA (reference sequence). CDR3 in amino acids: CSALTDYYNSPLHF. The CDR3 coding sequence is TGCAGTGCCTTGACGGATTACTATAATTCACCCCTCCACTTT.

The chain is built from TRBV20-1 and TRBJ1-5; D gene uncertain. The germline V gene encodes CDR1 DFQATT and CDR2 SNEGSKA (reference sequence). V gave up 1 base and J gave up 6 bases, with 7 bases separating them. CDR3 length: 12 amino acids. The CDR3 DNA reads TGCAGTGCTAGAGTTACATCTCAGCCCCAGCATTTT. It is translated as CSARVTSQPQHF.

The sample holds a few counts of this clonotype. The V call is TRBV3-1, the J call TRBJ2-5; possibly TRBD1 for D (5 bases). V dropped 6 bases and J dropped 3 bases, with 17 bases sitting between them. There are 15 residues in the CDR3. CDR1 and CDR2 (germline): LGHDT, YNNKEL (reference sequence). CDR3 coding DNA: TGTGCCAGCAGACCGGCGGCAGGGCTGGAAGAGACCCAGTACTTC. It codes for CASRPAAGLEETQYF.

The rearrangement links TRBV7-2 to TRBJ2-3; D may be TRBD1 or TRBD2 (6 bases each). Germline loops: CDR1 SGHTA, CDR2 FQGNSA. This CDR3 has 13 amino acids. The V and J ends lost 10 bases and 2 bases respectively, with 13 bases between them. The CDR3: CANEWGATDTQYF. The CDR3 DNA follows: TGTGCCAATGAGTGGGGGGCCACAGATACGCAGTATTTT.

The chain carries TRBV30 and TRBJ1-1; no reliable D call. The CDR3 spans 13 residues. Trimming removed 5 bases from V and 2 bases from J, with 12 bases in between. Per germline, CDR1 GTSNPN and CDR2 SVGIG (reference sequence). The DNA of the CDR3 is TGTGCCTGGGTGGAGGGTTACAACACTGAAGCTTTCTTT. Encoded protein: CAWVEGYNTEAFF. Based on the CDR3 plus reference TRBV30 and TRBJ1-1, the full variable domain is SQTIHQWPATLVQPVGSPLSLECTVEGTSNPNLYWYRQAAGRGLQLLFYSVGIGQISSEVPQNLSASRPQDRQFILSSKKLLLSDSGFYLCAWVEGYNTEAFFGQGTRLTVV.

This clonotype was picked up a small number of times. The chain has TRBV10-3 and TRBJ1-6; no clear D. Germline V lookup: CDR1 ENHRY, CDR2 SYGVKD. CDR3 size: 14 residues. The V end was cut by 1 base, the J end by 9 bases, with 10 bases between. CDR3 protein: CAISEFSLSSPLHF. The CDR3, as DNA: TGTGCCATCAGTGAGTTTTCCCTTAGTTCACCCCTCCACTTT.

The chain links TRBV5-6 to TRBJ1-6; D is perhaps TRBD1 (5 bases). Trimming left V 7 bases short and J 11 bases short, with 16 bases between. The length of the CDR3 is 13 residues. Germline CDR1 SGHDT, CDR2 YYEEEE. CDR3 protein: CASDAREGTPLHF. As DNA, the CDR3 is TGTGCCAGCGACGCCCGGGAGGGGACACCCCTCCACTTT.

This clonotype has more than one count but fewer than ten. V usage is TRBV12-3 or TRBV12-4 and J usage is TRBJ1-4; D uncertain. Trimming pared 5 bases from V and 7 bases from J, leaving 14 bases between. There are 14 residues in the CDR3. The chain's CDR3 is CASSLDPEGEKLFF. DNA for the CDR3: TGTGCCAGCAGTCTCGACCCGGAGGGTGAAAAACTGTTTTTT.

CDR3 residues: CARPPDGSNYGYTF. The CDR3 nucleotides read TGTGCCAGACCTCCGGACGGCTCTAACTATGGCTACACCTTC. This chain joins TRBV6-2 or TRBV6-3 and TRBJ1-2; D not resolved. CDR3 length: 14 amino acids. The V and J ends lost 9 bases and 0 bases respectively, with 14 bases between them. Germline V gene lookup returns CDR1 MNHEY and CDR2 SVGEGT.

There are many counts of this clonotype. Written as DNA, the CDR3 is TGCAGCGTTAGGAAGAGCCTTAATTCACCCCTCCACTTT. This gives the protein CSVRKSLNSPLHF. The J gene is TRBJ1-6, the V gene TRBV29-1; D is ambiguous. Per the germline V gene, CDR1 is SQVTM and CDR2 is ANQGSEA. V was shortened by 5 bases and J by 6 bases, with 11 bases between the two germline ends. The CDR3 spans 13 residues.

This clonotype was detected a few times. V is TRBV3-1 and J is TRBJ1-2; D may be TRBD1 (5 bases). Trimming left V 4 bases short and J 4 bases short, with 10 bases between. The CDR3 is 13 amino acids. Germline CDR1 LGHDT, CDR2 YNNKEL (reference sequence). The CDR3 reads CASSPGHRYGYTF. In DNA form, the CDR3 reads TGTGCCAGCAGCCCCGGACACCGCTATGGCTACACCTTC.

The genes are TRBV15 and TRBJ1-1, with TRBD1 matching over 7 bases. The CDR3 consists of 12 residues. In germline, CDR1 is LNHNV, CDR2 YYDKDF (reference sequence). J gave up 8 bases and V 2 bases, and 2 bases lay outside the gene matches. The CDR3 nucleotides read TGTGCCACCAGCAGAATGACAGGGGAAGCTTTCTTT. Amino acid sequence: CATSRMTGEAFF.

In its sample, this clonotype was seen a few times. The chain couples TRBV7-2 to TRBJ1-5; D gene uncertain. Germline V gene lookup returns CDR1 SGHTA and CDR2 FQGNSA. The CDR3 runs to 15 residues. The V end lost 1 base, the J end lost 2 bases, and 9 bases lay between the germline ends. The CDR3 spells CASSLEAAGNQPQHF. CDR3 DNA sequence: TGTGCCAGCAGCTTAGAGGCGGCGGGCAATCAGCCCCAGCATTTT.

This clonotype rates as medium-sized (0.01 to 0.1%). The chain employs TRBV10-3 and TRBJ2-5, with D possibly being TRBD1 (5 bases). The CDR3 runs to 15 residues. In germline, CDR1 is ENHRY, CDR2 SYGVKD. Trimming took off 2 bases at V and 3 bases at J, with 13 bases between the two ends. CDR3 region: CAISEPQVGEETQYF. CDR3 DNA sequence: TGTGCCATCAGTGAGCCACAGGTTGGAGAAGAGACCCAGTACTTC.

This clonotype was observed many times. The chain links TRBV20-1 to TRBJ2-7; D gene ambiguous. The V gene lost 0 bases and the J gene lost 1 base, with 10 bases spanning the gap. The V gene's germline CDR1 is DFQATT and CDR2 SNEGSKA (reference sequence). CDR3 length equals 14 residues. CDR3 loop: CSARDNDGSYEQYF. In nucleotides, the CDR3 is TGCAGTGCTAGAGATAATGACGGATCCTACGAGCAGTACTTC.

The chain couples TRBV4-3 to TRBJ2-1; D not certain. The V gene's germline CDR1 is LGHNA and CDR2 YSLEER. The CDR3 is 20 residues long. V lost 0 bases, J lost 5 bases, and 26 bases lay in between. The CDR3 region has the DNA TGCGCCAGCAGCCAAGATAGGGTCCAGTCACTGTCCTTAGGTCACAATGAGCAGTTCTTC. This gives the protein CASSQDRVQSLSLGHNEQFF.

This clonotype was picked up many times. V is TRBV29-1 and J is TRBJ1-3; the D is unclear. The CDR3 is 13 amino acids. Trimming stripped 4 bases from V and 2 bases from J, with 9 bases between. Germline V gene data show CDR1 as SQVTM and CDR2 as ANQGSEA. In DNA, the CDR3 is TGCAGCGTTGGGTACAGCCCTGGAAACACCATATATTTT. Residues: CSVGYSPGNTIYF.

The V and J genes are TRBV30 and TRBJ1-6; possibly TRBD1 for D (6 bases). Trimming shortened V by 5 bases and J by 8 bases, and 13 bases separated the two germline ends. The CDR3 sequence is 13 residues long. Germline lookup yields CDR1 GTSNPN and CDR2 SVGIG (reference sequence). CDR3 coding DNA: TGTGCCTGGGGCGTACAGGGCTATTCACCCCTCCACTTT. The encoded protein is CAWGVQGYSPLHF.